This T cell receptor beta chain appears in the sequencing data of a study of T cell repertoires in cytomegalovirus infection. V gave up 4 bases and J gave up 5 bases, with 9 bases separating them. Germline loops: CDR1 MGHRA, CDR2 YSYEKL. The CDR3 is 13 residues long. TCRdb called the reads again in MiXCR, with one record for every CDR3 protein. The sample includes approximately 590,000 distinct CDR3 sequences, about 39% of them seen just once. Remarks on this clonotype: Its antigen remains unknown.

The chain is built from TRBV4-1 and TRBJ1-5; unclear D gene. This specimen was cultured PBMCs, taken from culture after CMV antigen stimulation. The TCR sequence derives from a human donor in good health (CMV status not recorded). Some clones in this sample may be carry-over from other donors' samples. The CDR3 region is CASSPGNYQPQHF. The CDR3 region has the DNA TGCGCCAGCAGCCCGGGTAACTATCAGCCCCAGCATTTT.